Following are 24 T cell receptor beta chains from one sample sequenced in a study of cytomegalovirus exposure and HLA in healthy donors. Clones were read by immunoSEQ multiplex PCR, and TCRdb kept only the in-frame ones, dropping some. Altogether roughly 270,000 clones are present, approximately 90% being singletons, with the ten largest covering over 0.85%. Sequences were obtained from PBMCs. The receptor source for this set is a young woman in good health and CMV-seronegative.

The chain uses TRBV19 and TRBJ2-7; TRBD2 matches 7 bases. The germline CDR1 and CDR2 sequences are LNHDA and SQIVND (reference sequence). V was pared by 3 bases and J by 3 bases, with 8 bases of the junction left unmatched. The CDR3 loop spans 15 amino acids. The CDR3 nucleotides read TGTGCCAGTAGTATGGGGGAAGCTAGCGGCTACGAGCAGTACTTC. It yields the protein CASSMGEASGYEQYF.

This clone was picked up one time. Here the CDR3 reads CASSRILAALWSGEQYF. The CDR3 DNA reads TGCGCCAGCAGCCGGATCTTGGCGGCGCTATGGTCCGGCGAGCAGTACTTC. The V gene is TRBV23-1, the J gene TRBJ2-7; no firm D call. TRBV23-1 is an open reading frame, and its role is uncertain. Trimming removed 6 bases from V and 6 bases from J, with 27 bases in between. The CDR3 sequence is 17 residues long.

The chain is built from TRBV28 and TRBJ1-5; 7 bases are a match to TRBD1. This CDR3 is 15 amino acids long. Germline loops: CDR1 MDHEN, CDR2 SYDVKM. With V trimmed by 5 bases and J by 6 bases, 10 bases remained unmatched. CDR3 bases: TGTGCCAGCAGTCCAGACAGGGTTATAGTTCAGCCCCAGCATTTT. Translation: CASSPDRVIVQPQHF.

The V gene is TRBV27, the J gene TRBJ2-1; 8 bases align to TRBD2. The CDR3 is made up of 16 amino acids. The V and J ends lost 3 bases and 6 bases, in that order; junction bases with no gene match: 10. Germline V gene sequence: CDR1 MNHEY, CDR2 SMNVEV (reference sequence). The CDR3 region is CASSFLSGLGPNEQFF. As DNA, the CDR3 is TGTGCCAGCAGTTTCCTATCGGGACTAGGCCCCAATGAGCAGTTCTTC.

The chain carries TRBV18 and TRBJ2-3, with a possible D match to TRBD2 (5 bases). This CDR3 is built from 14 residues. Germline-derived CDR1 and CDR2 are KGHSH and LQKENI. Between the trimmed V and J ends, which lost 6 bases and 6 bases, there was a span of 16 bases. The DNA for the CDR3 is TGTGCCAGCTCCCGTGGGCCTCCGGGGGATACGCAGTATTTT. Its protein product is CASSRGPPGDTQYF.

The chain links TRBV28 to TRBJ2-1; no definite D call. The CDR3 is made up of 12 amino acids. Trimming removed 3 bases at V and 6 bases at J, with 6 bases between. Germline loops: CDR1 MDHEN, CDR2 SYDVKM. The CDR3 coding sequence is TGTGCCAGCAGTTTTCTCCTCAATGAGCAGTTCTTC. Encoded protein: CASSFLLNEQFF. Filled out from reference TRBV28 and TRBJ2-1, the complete variable domain reads DVKVTQSSRYLVKRTGEKVFLECVQDMDHENMFWYRQDPGLGLRLIYFSYDVKMKEKGDIPEGYSVSREKKERFSLILESASTNQTSMYLCASSFLLNEQFFGPGTRLTVL.

The V and J genes are TRBV7-2 and TRBJ2-7; no firm D call. CDR1 and CDR2 (germline): SGHTA, FQGNSA. V was cut by 4 bases and J by 2 bases, with 12 bases left in between. The CDR3 extends over 14 amino acids. This CDR3 is CASSSPVGTYEQYF. CDR3 nucleotides: TGTGCCAGCAGCTCCCCGGTGGGCACCTACGAGCAGTACTTC.

This clone was picked up one time. Other nucleotide sequences from this sample produce the same CDR3. The V and J genes are TRBV9 and TRBJ2-1; 8 nucleotides agree with TRBD2. CDR1 is SGDLS and CDR2 is YYNGEE in the germline V gene. The CDR3 is made up of 15 amino acids. The junction had 2 bases not matched to a gene; V was cut back by 1 base and J by 2 bases. In nucleotides, the CDR3 is TGTGCCAGCAGCGTAACTAGCGGACCCTACAATGAGCAGTTCTTC. As protein: CASSVTSGPYNEQFF.

The genes are TRBV4-1 and TRBJ2-3, with 8 positions matching TRBD2. Per the germline V gene, CDR1 is MGHRA and CDR2 is YSYEKL. CDR3 length: 15 amino acids. V gave up 1 base and J gave up 5 bases; unmatched junction bases: 5. DNA for the CDR3: TGCGCCAGCAGCCAAGGGCGGGAGGATAGAGATACGCAGTATTTT. This gives the protein CASSQGREDRDTQYF.

The CDR3 bases are TGTGCCAGCAGCGTCAAGGAGGAGGTCAAAGAGACCCAGTACTTC. Translation: CASSVKEEVKETQYF. The chain is built from TRBV5-4 and TRBJ2-5, with TRBD2 as a possible D gene (5 bases). This CDR3 is 15 amino acids long. V lost 4 bases to trimming and J lost 3 bases, with 16 bases between them. Per germline, CDR1 SGHNT and CDR2 YYREEE (reference sequence).

The rearrangement links TRBV15 to TRBJ2-1, with 10 positions matching TRBD2. Germline V gene sequence: CDR1 LNHNV, CDR2 YYDKDF (reference sequence). The CDR3 sequence is 17 residues long. The V and J ends lost 2 bases and 8 bases, in that order; junction bases with no gene match: 12. CDR3: CATSRRQLAGGGYEQFF. DNA of the CDR3: TGTGCCACCAGCAGAAGACAATTAGCGGGAGGAGGGTATGAGCAGTTCTTC.

Only one count was recorded for this clone. V gene TRBV10-3 combines with J gene TRBJ1-1; D possibly corresponds to TRBD1 (6 bases). Germline-derived CDR1 and CDR2 are ENHRY and SYGVKD. This CDR3 region has 13 residues. CDR3 sequence (DNA): TGTGCGTTGGCCGCAGGGGCGAACACTGAAGCTTTCTTT. It is translated as CALAAGANTEAFF.

V and J are TRBV11-1 and TRBJ2-7; possibly TRBD2 for D (6 bases). The CDR3 covers 15 residues. CDR1 is SGHAT and CDR2 is FQDESV in the germline V gene (reference sequence). Trimming took off 5 bases at V and 0 bases at J, with 14 bases between the two ends. CDR3 region: CASSVERGSSYEQYF. The CDR3 DNA follows: TGTGCCAGCAGCGTTGAACGGGGGAGCTCCTACGAGCAGTACTTC.

The genes are TRBV9 and TRBJ2-5; 12 bases are shared with TRBD2. The CDR3 consists of 16 residues. Germline CDR1 SGDLS, CDR2 YYNGEE. With 2 bases clipped from V and 2 bases from J, the junction kept 4 bases outside the gene matches. This CDR3 reads CASSVSSGRGQETQYF. The CDR3, as DNA: TGTGCCAGCAGCGTGTCTAGCGGGAGGGGTCAAGAGACCCAGTACTTC.

This chain uses TRBV9 with TRBJ2-3, with D tentatively TRBD1 (6 bases). The CDR3 length is 16 residues. Germline V CDR1 and CDR2: SGDLS, YYNGEE. The V and J ends lost 7 bases and 1 base respectively, with 19 bases between them. The CDR3 nucleotides are TGTGCCAGCGGCCCAAGGGGGAAGATGGGCACAGATACGCAGTATTTT. Translating it yields CASGPRGKMGTDTQYF.

J is TRBJ1-5 and V is TRBV27; no definite D call. Germline assignment: CDR1 MNHEY and CDR2 SMNVEV (reference sequence). The V gene lost 2 bases and the J gene lost 3 bases, with 11 bases spanning the gap. The CDR3 has 15 residues. CDR3 in DNA: TGTGCCAGCAGTTTAGAGTACCAGGACAATCAGCCCCAGCATTTT. It specifies CASSLEYQDNQPQHF.

The chain recombines TRBV19 with TRBJ1-1, with no clear D. The V end lost 6 bases, the J end lost 0 bases, and 11 bases lay between the germline ends. Per germline, CDR1 LNHDA and CDR2 SQIVND (reference sequence). CDR3 length: 14 amino acids. CDR3 in amino acids: CASSGDKLNTEAFF. Written as DNA, the CDR3 is TGTGCCAGTAGCGGCGACAAGTTGAACACTGAAGCTTTCTTT.

J is TRBJ1-2 and V is TRBV6-5; D perhaps matches TRBD1 (5 bases). This CDR3 contains 13 residues. Trimming left V 2 bases short and J 3 bases short, with 7 bases between. Germline V CDR1 and CDR2: MNHEY, SVGAGI. The CDR3 nucleotides read TGTGCCAGCAGTTACGACAGAGACTATGGCTACACCTTC. This codes for CASSYDRDYGYTF.

This chain links TRBV5-4 with TRBJ1-4; no definite D call. Trimming pared 5 bases from V and 5 bases from J, leaving 16 bases between. The CDR3 runs to 15 residues. Germline values: CDR1 SGHNT, CDR2 YYREEE (reference sequence). The chain's CDR3 is CASSPRGGLNEKLFF. CDR3 DNA: TGTGCCAGCAGTCCCCGGGGAGGTCTAAATGAAAAACTGTTTTTT.

The V gene is TRBV29-1, the J gene TRBJ2-7; 8 positions agree with TRBD1. The CDR3 sequence is 12 residues long. V lost 7 bases to trimming and J lost 2 bases; unmatched junction nucleotides: 4. Germline CDR1 SQVTM, CDR2 ANQGSEA. Written as DNA, the CDR3 is TGCAGCGGGGTCAGGGGGCCCTACGAGCAGTACTTC. Residues: CSGVRGPYEQYF.

This chain joins TRBV19 and TRBJ1-2; 8 positions agree with TRBD1. After removal of 5 bases from V and 4 bases from J, the junction contained 9 bases not matched to a gene. In germline, CDR1 is LNHDA, CDR2 SQIVND (reference sequence). The CDR3 loop spans 15 amino acids. CDR3 sequence reads: CASSPGQGRSYGYTF. CDR3 in DNA: TGTGCCAGTAGTCCAGGACAGGGAAGGAGCTATGGCTACACCTTC.

This CDR3 is CASSRTSGSMSTDTQYF. CDR3 DNA: TGTGCCAGCAGCAGGACTAGCGGGAGTATGAGCACAGATACGCAGTATTTT. The V call is TRBV5-6, the J call TRBJ2-3; TRBD2 agrees at 13 bases. Trimming at V came to 4 bases and at J to 0 bases, leaving 5 bases not matched to a gene. Germline V CDR1 and CDR2: SGHDT, YYEEEE. The CDR3 has 17 residues.

The chain carries TRBV11-2 and TRBJ2-7; 9 bases agree with TRBD2. Germline-derived CDR1 and CDR2 are SGHAT and FQNNGV. The CDR3 spans 15 residues. Trimming took 4 bases from V and 2 from J; bases not matched to a gene: 6. The CDR3 sequence is CASSSTSGPTYEQYF. The DNA of the CDR3 is TGTGCCAGCAGCTCTACTAGCGGGCCGACCTACGAGCAGTACTTC.

Comment on this clone: This same CDR3 is encoded by further DNA sequences in the sample. The rearrangement joins TRBV6-5 to TRBJ2-7; no reliable D call. Germline CDR1 and CDR2: MNHEY and SVGAGI. This CDR3 contains 15 residues. Between the trimmed V and J ends, which lost 0 bases and 0 bases, there was a span of 9 bases. CDR3 region: CASSYSSSGSYEQYF. For the CDR3, the DNA is TGTGCCAGCAGTTACTCGAGCTCGGGCTCCTACGAGCAGTACTTC.